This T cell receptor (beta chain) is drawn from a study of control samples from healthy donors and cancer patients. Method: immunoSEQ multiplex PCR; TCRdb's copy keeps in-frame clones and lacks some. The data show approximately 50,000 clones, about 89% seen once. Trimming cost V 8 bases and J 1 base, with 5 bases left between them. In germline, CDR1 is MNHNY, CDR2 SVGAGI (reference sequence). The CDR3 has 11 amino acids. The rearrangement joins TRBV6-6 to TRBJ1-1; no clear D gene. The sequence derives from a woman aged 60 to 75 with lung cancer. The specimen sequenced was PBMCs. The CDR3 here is CASLGNTEAFF. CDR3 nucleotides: TGTGCCAGCCTGGGGAACACTGAAGCTTTCTTT.